This TCR beta chain was observed in a study of shared clonotypes between healthy human individuals. Study-wide findings and caveats: Relative to clonotypes present in all four donors, those not shared had lower generation probabilities.

About this clone: Antigen specificity is unknown.

Data came from immunoSEQ multiplex PCR; TCRdb stores just in-frame clones and leaves some out. Among some 2 million clones, approximately 95% were seen once, and the ten largest hold roughly 0.13%. All of the donors resided in Nashville, Tennessee, and each was a Caucasian adult. CDR3 length equals 14 residues. The V end was cut by 6 bases, the J end by 5 bases, with 15 bases between. CDR1 SGHKS and CDR2 YYEKEE come from the germline V gene (reference sequence). V and J are TRBV5-5 and TRBJ2-1; a possible D gene is TRBD2 (5 bases). This sequence originates from a man between 18 and 29 years old in good health. Specimen: naive CD4+ T cells sorted from blood. Subset indicated: CD45RA+ positively selected. CDR3 DNA sequence: TGTGCCAGCAACCCCCGAGGGCTAGACAATGAGCAGTTCTTC. Translated: CASNPRGLDNEQFF.